The present T cell receptor (beta chain) was sequenced within a study of blood T cell repertoires in COVID-19. The wider study: Sites in the United States, Italy and Spain provided acute and convalescent COVID-19 samples. Sample material is recorded as cDNA or gDNA derived from T cells, B-cell-depleted T cells, or PBMCs.

In the source study's methods: Estimated nucleated cell counts came from reference gene primer amplification. Clones were read by immunoSEQ multiplex PCR, and TCRdb kept only the in-frame ones, dropping some. V, J and clone size reflect that table, while D and trimming were determined from the DNA. This table has about 110,000 clones, around 81% appearing once. The source material was peripheral blood. This receptor was obtained from a woman between 65 and 79 years old with acute or convalescent COVID-19.

CDR3 sequence (DNA): TGTGCCAGCCGTGACTTCGATCGGGTCTGGGATACGCAGTATTTT. Encoded protein: CASRDFDRVWDTQYF. The V and J genes are TRBV5-4 and TRBJ2-3; D call uncertain. V gave up 7 bases and J gave up 6 bases, with 21 bases separating them. The CDR3 totals 15 residues. The V gene's germline CDR1 is SGHNT and CDR2 YYREEE (reference sequence). The full variable domain, its missing parts supplied by reference TRBV5-4 and TRBJ2-3, is ETGVTQSPTHLIKTRGQQVTLRCSSQSGHNTVSWYQQALGQGPQFIFQYYREEENGRGNFPPRFSGLQFPNYSSELNVNALELDDSALYLCASRDFDRVWDTQYFGPGTRLTVL.